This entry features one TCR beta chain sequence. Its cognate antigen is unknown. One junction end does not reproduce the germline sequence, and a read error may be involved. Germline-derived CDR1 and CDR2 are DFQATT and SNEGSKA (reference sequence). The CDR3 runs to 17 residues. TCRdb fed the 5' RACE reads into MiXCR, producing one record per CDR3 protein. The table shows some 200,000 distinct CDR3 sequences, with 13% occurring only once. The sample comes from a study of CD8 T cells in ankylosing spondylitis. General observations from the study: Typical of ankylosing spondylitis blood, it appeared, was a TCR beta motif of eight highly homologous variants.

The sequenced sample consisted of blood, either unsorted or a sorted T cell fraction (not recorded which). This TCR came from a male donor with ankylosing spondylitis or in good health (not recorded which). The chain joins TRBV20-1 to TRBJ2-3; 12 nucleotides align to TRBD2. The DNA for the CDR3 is TGCTGTGCTAAGGTCCCACTAGCGGGAGGCCGCCAAGATACGCAGTATTTT. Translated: CCAKVPLAGGRQDTQYF.